The subject of this entry is one T cell receptor beta chain. Its antigen is currently not known. No base-level quality is on record; no much larger clone is a single base apart. Ophthalmopathy patients were characterized by moderately to severely active disease, a Clinical Activity Score of at least 3, a NOSPECS grade of at least 4, and a disease duration under 3 months. Patients with other autoimmune diseases, uncontrolled infections, pregnancy or lactation were excluded. Diagnosis was based on clinical symptoms, serum thyroxine, TRAb, thyroid ultrasound and orbital computed tomography. Ficoll-Paque density gradient centrifugation was used to isolate PBMCs from about 9 ml of fresh peripheral blood. Total RNA was extracted with Trizol reagent and quality-checked on an Agilent 2100 Bioanalyzer. The sample is drawn from a study of Graves' ophthalmopathy and Graves' hyperthyroidism listed by TCRdb under 2018. With respect to the entire study: Peripheral blood was collected at initial diagnosis, before any treatment. The study used signatures of the TCR beta repertoire to tell Graves' ophthalmopathy apart from Graves' hyperthyroidism and to predict which patients would progress to ophthalmopathy. In total, approximately 130 blood samples were TCR-sequenced: fewer than 50 ophthalmopathy, some 75 hyperthyroidism and approximately 17 hyperthyroidism-to-ophthalmopathy patients. To explore V-J signatures that distinguish ophthalmopathy from hyperthyroidism, a discovery set of about a hundred patients was enrolled, made up of about 40 with ophthalmopathy and under 65 with stable hyperthyroidism. For independent validation, a separate cohort was made up of 18 to 20 hyperthyroidism patients plus 17 patients who later progressed from hyperthyroidism to ophthalmopathy. In roughly six hyperthyroidism patients, the T-cell repertoire of thyroid tissue was compared with the T-cell repertoire of blood. Following sampling, methimazole starting at 30 mg daily was administered to hyperthyroidism patients, and high-dose intravenous methylprednisolone was administered to ophthalmopathy patients.

The germline V gene (reference sequence) yields LNHNV for CDR1 and YYDKDF for CDR2. Counted from cysteine to phenylalanine, this CDR3 has 16 amino acids. The retained sequence is limited to the CDR3, 48 bases, with the frame set at the first base. For repertoire sequencing, TCR beta CDR3 regions were amplified from RNA transcripts. HTBI primers and the Qiagen OneStep RT-PCR kit were used in a first-round RT-PCR, which was followed by a second-round multiplex PCR, size selection and purification. Libraries were sequenced on an Illumina HiSeq2000 using paired-end 100 bp reads. In the original analysis: SOAPnuke was used for read processing, and reads with adapters, uncalled bases, a mean Phred below 15, or no exact constant-primer or identifier match were discarded. COPE v1.2.5 was used to merge the high-quality paired reads. Unique nucleotide sequences were defined as clonotypes and aligned to IMGT TRB V, D and J references using MiTCR v1.1. The analysis was limited to V-J combinations with a frequency above 0.0001, which together covered more than 99% of repertoires. For each V-J combination, a TCR clonal expansion and chaos score was defined as F50 clonal expansion divided by the chaos observed in the TCRdist matrix. Welch's t-statistics and random forest were used to reduce features to 13 V-J combinations, which were fed into a naive Bayes classifier. Thyroid-blood repertoire similarity was quantified with the Morisita-Horn index. The public sequencing data were trimmed at Q25 with fastp and processed into clonotypes with MiXCR by TCRdb, which kept only in-frame beta chains. Rows matching on CDR3 protein sequence are summarized as one entry with the most common DNA and genes. The authors' filters were not applied to this entry. Present in this sample are 740,000 or so distinct CDR3 sequences, 40% of which were seen just once. 40% to 45% of the sample is in the top ten clones.

Broad study findings and their caveats: The 13-signature model separated ophthalmopathy from stable hyperthyroidism with roughly 89% sensitivity and just under 84% specificity in cross-validation, and 80%/75% in the test set. Most of the expanded thyroid clonotypes with a frequency above 0.001 were also detected in blood, and it was suggested that the thyroid immune response may be reflected by blood repertoires. In validation, the model predicted ophthalmopathy progression with more than 55% sensitivity and roughly 72% specificity; roughly 11 predicted patients were CT-confirmed with GO in a median of approximately 6.5 months. No statistical method was used to predetermine the sample size, and group allocation was not hidden from the investigators.

Recombination connected TRBV15 to TRBJ1-2, with 11 middle bases fitting TRBD2. Gene TRBJ2-1 matches the end of the DNA better, so the J call may be wrong. The sequence derives from an adult man with Graves' ophthalmopathy. The sample taken for sequencing was peripheral blood. This receptor carries the CDR3 CATSRVAGGPGNEQFF. The DNA sequence reads TGTGCCACCAGCAGAGTAGCGGGAGGGCCGGGCAATGAGCAGTTCTTC.